This TCR beta chain was identified in a study of CD8+ T cells in alopecia areata. It was cDNA, reverse transcribed from extracted RNA, that served as the sequencing template. The assay was immunoSEQ multiplex PCR, and TCRdb's table has in-frame clones only and misses some. The table has approximately 82,000 clones, 51% seen once. Study results and caveats: Especially in alopecia totalis/universalis, lesional scalp showed greater clonality than normal scalp did.

As for this clone: Its antigen is currently unknown.

Germline CDR1 reads SGHTA; CDR2 reads FQGNSA. V was trimmed by 5 bases and J by 5 bases, leaving 6 bases between them. There are 11 residues in the CDR3. This sequence was found in a human donor with alopecia areata. Sequencing was performed on NKG2D-high CD8+ T cells sorted from blood. The rearrangement joins TRBV7-2 to TRBJ1-1; D unclear. CDR3 DNA sequence: TGTGCCAGCAGCGCCGCAACTGAAGCTTTCTTT. Its translation is CASSAATEAFF.